Many counts were recorded for the clone carrying this T cell receptor beta chain. The antigen remains unidentified. This record belongs to a study of CD8 T cells in ankylosing spondylitis. The CDR3 contains 15 residues. V gave up 5 bases and J gave up 0 bases, with 11 bases separating them. Germline V gene sequence: CDR1 SGHAT, CDR2 FQNNGV. Overall study findings and caveats: Disease-linked clones reportedly concentrated significantly in matched ankylosing spondylitis synovial fluid. A TCR beta motif made of fewer than ten highly homologous variants seemed typical of ankylosing spondylitis blood.

TCRdb ran MiXCR on the 5' RACE reads and lists one entry per CDR3 protein. The repertoire includes fewer than 550,000 distinct CDR3 sequences, 5.3% of them detected once, and under 4.5% sits in the top ten. The sample consisted of blood, either unsorted or a sorted T cell fraction (not recorded which). This sequence was found in a male donor with ankylosing spondylitis. The V gene is TRBV11-2, the J gene TRBJ1-3; D remains unclear. This chain's CDR3 is CASSLTRVSGNTIYF. In nucleotides, the CDR3 is TGTGCCAGCAGCCTGACTCGGGTCTCTGGAAACACCATATATTTT.